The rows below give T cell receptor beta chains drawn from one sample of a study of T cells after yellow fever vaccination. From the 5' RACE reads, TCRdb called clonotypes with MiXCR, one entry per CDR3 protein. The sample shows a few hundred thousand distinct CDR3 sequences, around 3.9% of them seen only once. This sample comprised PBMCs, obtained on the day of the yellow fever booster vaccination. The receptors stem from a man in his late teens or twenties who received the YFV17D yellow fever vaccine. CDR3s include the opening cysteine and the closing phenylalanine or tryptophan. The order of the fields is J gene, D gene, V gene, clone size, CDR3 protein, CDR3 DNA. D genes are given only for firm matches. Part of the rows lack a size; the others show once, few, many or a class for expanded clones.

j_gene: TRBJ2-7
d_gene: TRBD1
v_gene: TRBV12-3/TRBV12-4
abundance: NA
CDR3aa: CATTDRVSYEQYF
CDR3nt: TGTGCCACAACAGACAGGGTCTCCTACGAGCAGTACTTC

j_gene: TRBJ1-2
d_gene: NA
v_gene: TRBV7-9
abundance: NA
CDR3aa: CASSSPGPRSYGYTF
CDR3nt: TGTGCCAGCAGCTCTCCGGGACCTCGGAGCTATGGCTACACCTTC

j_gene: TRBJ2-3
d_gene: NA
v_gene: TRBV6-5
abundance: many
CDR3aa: CASSYNAGGLADTQYF
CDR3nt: TGTGCCAGCAGTTACAACGCCGGGGGGCTCGCAGATACGCAGTATTTT

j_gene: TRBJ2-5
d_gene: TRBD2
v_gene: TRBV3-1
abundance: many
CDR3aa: CASSPRTSLETQYF
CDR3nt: TGTGCCAGCAGCCCGCGGACTAGCTTGGAGACCCAGTACTTC

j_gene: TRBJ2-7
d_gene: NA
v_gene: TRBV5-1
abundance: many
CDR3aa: CASSQPLAGRYEQYF
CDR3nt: TGCGCCAGCAGCCAGCCTCTCGCGGGACGCTACGAGCAGTACTTC

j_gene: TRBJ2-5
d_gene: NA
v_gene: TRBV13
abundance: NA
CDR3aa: CASSSGLDRSETQYF
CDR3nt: TGTGCCAGCAGCTCGGGGCTGGACAGATCGGAGACCCAGTACTTC

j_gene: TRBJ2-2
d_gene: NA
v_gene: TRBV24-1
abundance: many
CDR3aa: CATSDYVLARNRSTNTGELFF
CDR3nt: TGTGCCACCAGTGATTATGTGCTAGCCAGAAACCGCTCAACGAACACCGGGGAGCTGTTTTTT

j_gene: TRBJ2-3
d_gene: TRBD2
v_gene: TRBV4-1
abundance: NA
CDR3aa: CASSQDEPSGGSSTDTQYF
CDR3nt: TGCGCCAGCAGCCAGGACGAGCCTAGCGGGGGATCTAGCACAGATACGCAGTATTTT

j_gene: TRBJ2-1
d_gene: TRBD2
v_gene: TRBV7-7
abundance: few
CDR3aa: CASSLGAAGGYNEQFF
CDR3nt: TGTGCCAGCAGCTTAGGAGCGGCGGGGGGTTACAATGAGCAGTTCTTC

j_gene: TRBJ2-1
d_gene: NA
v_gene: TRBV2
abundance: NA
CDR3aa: CASVPGRNNEQFF
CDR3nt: TGTGCCAGCGTTCCGGGACGGAACAATGAGCAGTTCTTC

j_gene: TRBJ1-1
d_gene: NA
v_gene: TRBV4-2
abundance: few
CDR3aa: CASSRSGFNTEAFF
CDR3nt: TGTGCCAGCAGCCGATCGGGCTTTAACACTGAAGCTTTCTTT

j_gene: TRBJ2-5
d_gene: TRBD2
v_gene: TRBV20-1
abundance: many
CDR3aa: CRGGLAVQETQYF
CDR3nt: TGCAGGGGAGGACTAGCGGTACAAGAGACCCAGTACTTC

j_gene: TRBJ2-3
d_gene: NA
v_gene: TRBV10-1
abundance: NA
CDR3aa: CARTLRAGQTDTQYF
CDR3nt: TGCGCCAGGACACTTCGGGCGGGGCAGACAGATACGCAGTATTTT

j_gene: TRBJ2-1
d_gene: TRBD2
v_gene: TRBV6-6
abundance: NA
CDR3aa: CASSFPGLAGASNEQFF
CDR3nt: TGTGCCAGCAGTTTCCCGGGACTAGCGGGGGCATCAAATGAGCAGTTCTTC

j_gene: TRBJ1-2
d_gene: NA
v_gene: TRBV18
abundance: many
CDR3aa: CASSEGDYGYTF
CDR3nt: TGTGCCAGCTCGGAAGGAGACTATGGCTACACCTTC

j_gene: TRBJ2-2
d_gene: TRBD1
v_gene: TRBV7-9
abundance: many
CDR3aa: CASSPPGTGGNGELFF
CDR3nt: TGTGCCAGCAGCCCACCTGGGACAGGGGGCAACGGGGAGCTGTTTTTT

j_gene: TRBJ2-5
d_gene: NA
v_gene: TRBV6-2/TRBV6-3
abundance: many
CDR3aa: CASSTQLQETQYF
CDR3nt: TGTGCCAGCAGTACCCAACTGCAAGAGACCCAGTACTTC

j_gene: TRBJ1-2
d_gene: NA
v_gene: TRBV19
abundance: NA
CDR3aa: CASSMEAGSYGYTF
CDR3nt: TGTGCCAGTAGTATGGAGGCGGGCTCGTATGGCTACACCTTC

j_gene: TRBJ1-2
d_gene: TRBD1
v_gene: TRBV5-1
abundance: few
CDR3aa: CASSLEGQGGYGYTF
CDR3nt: TGCGCCAGCAGCTTGGAGGGACAGGGGGGCTATGGCTACACCTTC

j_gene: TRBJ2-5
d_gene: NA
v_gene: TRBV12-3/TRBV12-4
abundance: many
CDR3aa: CASSLWQRQETQYF
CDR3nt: TGTGCCAGCAGTTTGTGGCAGAGACAAGAGACCCAGTACTTC

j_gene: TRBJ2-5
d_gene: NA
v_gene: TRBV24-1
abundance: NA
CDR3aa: CATSDNAAGKDQETQYF
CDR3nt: TGTGCCACCAGTGACAACGCGGCGGGGAAGGACCAAGAGACCCAGTACTTC

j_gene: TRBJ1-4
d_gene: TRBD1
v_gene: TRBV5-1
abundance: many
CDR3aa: CASSKGASANEKLFF
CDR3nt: TGCGCCAGCAGCAAGGGGGCATCGGCTAATGAAAAACTGTTTTTT

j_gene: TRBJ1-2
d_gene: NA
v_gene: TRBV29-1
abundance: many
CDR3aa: CSVGPGGRGGYTF
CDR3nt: TGCAGCGTTGGCCCGGGGGGCCGGGGGGGCTACACCTTC

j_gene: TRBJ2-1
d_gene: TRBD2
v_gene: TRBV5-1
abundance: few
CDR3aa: CASSLSLAGYNEQFF
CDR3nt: TGCGCCAGCAGCTTGAGCCTAGCGGGTTACAATGAGCAGTTCTTC

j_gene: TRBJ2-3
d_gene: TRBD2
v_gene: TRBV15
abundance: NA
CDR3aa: CATRSRGGHTQYF
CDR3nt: TGTGCCACCAGGAGTCGGGGGGGCCATACGCAGTATTTT

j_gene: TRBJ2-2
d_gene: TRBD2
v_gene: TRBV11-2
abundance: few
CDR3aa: CASSPGLAGGLYTGELFF
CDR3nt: TGTGCCAGCAGCCCAGGACTAGCGGGGGGGCTGTACACCGGGGAGCTGTTTTTT

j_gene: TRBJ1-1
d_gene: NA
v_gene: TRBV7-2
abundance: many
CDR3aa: CASILGRAVGGTEAFF
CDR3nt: TGTGCCAGCATCCTTGGCCGGGCAGTGGGGGGGACTGAAGCTTTCTTT

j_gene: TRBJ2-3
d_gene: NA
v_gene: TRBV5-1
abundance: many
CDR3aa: CATDTPYNTGTDTQYF
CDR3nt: TGCGCCACCGATACCCCTTATAACACTGGCACAGATACGCAGTATTTT

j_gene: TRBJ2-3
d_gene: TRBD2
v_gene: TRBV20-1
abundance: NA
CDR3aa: CSAGLAEGTDTQYF
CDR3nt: TGCAGTGCCGGGCTAGCGGAAGGCACAGATACGCAGTATTTT

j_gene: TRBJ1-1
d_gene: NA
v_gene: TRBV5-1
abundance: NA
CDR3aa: CASSLPNGRVGNTEAFF
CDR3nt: TGCGCCAGCAGCCTTCCTAACGGGAGGGTAGGGAACACTGAAGCTTTCTTT

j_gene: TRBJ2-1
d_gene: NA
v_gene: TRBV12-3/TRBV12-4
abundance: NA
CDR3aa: CASSLAITSYNEQFF
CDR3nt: TGTGCCAGCAGTTTAGCAATAACCTCCTACAATGAGCAGTTCTTC

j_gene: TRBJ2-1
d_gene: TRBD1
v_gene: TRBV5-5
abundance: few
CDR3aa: CASSLAGTAAYNEQFF
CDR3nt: TGTGCCAGCAGCTTGGCGGGGACAGCGGCCTACAATGAGCAGTTCTTC

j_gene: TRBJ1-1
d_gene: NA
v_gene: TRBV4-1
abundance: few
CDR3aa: CASSQVLGTEAFF
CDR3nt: TGCGCCAGCAGCCAAGTCTTGGGGACTGAAGCTTTCTTT

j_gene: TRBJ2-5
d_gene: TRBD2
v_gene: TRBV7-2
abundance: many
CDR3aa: CASSFSGGGETQYF
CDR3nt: TGTGCCAGCAGCTTTTCGGGGGGTGGAGAGACCCAGTACTTC